This T cell receptor (beta chain) was observed in a study of blood T cell repertoires in COVID-19. About the study: COVID-19 samples collected from the United States, Italy and Spain covered acute and convalescent phases. PBMCs, B-cell-depleted T cells, or T cells were the source of the cDNA or gDNA that made up the material.

Assay: immunoSEQ multiplex PCR; the TCRdb copy retains only in-frame clones and omits some. Among about 53,000 clones, about nine tenths were seen once, and the ten largest hold about 2.7%. CDR1 SGDLS and CDR2 YYNGEE come from the germline V gene. The CDR3 is made up of 15 amino acids. Trimming took off 4 bases at V and 3 bases at J, with 13 bases between the two ends. The sequence was obtained from a man older than 75 with acute or convalescent COVID-19. The sequenced sample consisted of peripheral blood. The chain recombines TRBV9 with TRBJ2-2; perhaps TRBD2 as D (6 bases). The CDR3 DNA reads as TGTGCCAGCAGCCGCCGGGGGTTGGACACCGGGGAGCTGTTTTTT. Translation: CASSRRGLDTGELFF.